The rows below give T cell receptor beta chains drawn from one sample of a study of T cell changes during pregnancy in multiple sclerosis. Profiling relied on immunoSEQ multiplex PCR, and the TCRdb table lists in-frame clones only, not all of them. The sample has approximately 59,000 clones; 91% are singletons. Material: peripheral blood, obtained in the third trimester of pregnancy. These receptors were taken from a female donor in good health, enrolled as a control in a pregnancy study. Both conserved end residues are part of each CDR3. A D gene is named only where the DNA matches it firmly. A row's size may be missing; if present it is once, few, many or a size class.

TRBJ1-1 | TRBV27 | NA | once | CASSLGDRTEAFF | TGTGCCAGCAGTTTAGGAGATAGAACTGAAGCTTTCTTT
TRBJ1-2 | TRBV19 | TRBD1 | NA | CASRGTGSQRTYGYTF | TGTGCCAGTAGGGGGACAGGGAGCCAAAGAACTTATGGCTACACCTTC
TRBJ1-2 | TRBV5-4 | TRBD1 | few | CASSLPDRNYGYTF | TGTGCCAGCAGCTTGCCGGACAGGAACTATGGCTACACCTTC
TRBJ2-5 | TRBV5-1 | NA | NA | CASSRGIQETQYF | TGCGCCAGCAGTAGGGGAATACAAGAGACCCAGTACTTC
TRBJ1-1 | TRBV7-2 | NA | once | CASSLAPGNTEAFF | TGTGCCAGCAGCTTAGCCCCGGGAAACACTGAAGCTTTCTTT
TRBJ2-5 | TRBV21-1 | NA | NA | CASTSNDWKETQYF | TGTGCCAGCACCTCTAATGACTGGAAAGAGACCCAGTACTTC
TRBJ2-1 | TRBV29-1 | NA | NA | CSASVRRVGEQFF | TGCAGCGCTTCCGTGCGGCGAGTTGGTGAGCAGTTCTTC
TRBJ2-2 | TRBV6-1 | TRBD1 | once | CALGDRGTGELFF | TGTGCCCTAGGGGACAGGGGAACCGGGGAGCTGTTTTTT
TRBJ1-3 | TRBV7-2 | NA | NA | CASSFRGGPRTGNTIYF | TGTGCCAGCAGCTTCCGGGGGGGGCCGAGGACTGGAAACACCATATATTTT
TRBJ2-7 | TRBV5-1 | NA | NA | CASSLDGTLFQYF | TGCGCCAGCAGCTTGGATGGGACACTTTTTCAGTACTTC
TRBJ2-1 | TRBV4-3 | TRBD2 | NA | CASSQDETLAGGLYNEQFF | TGCGCCAGCAGCCAAGATGAGACTTTGGCGGGGGGCCTCTACAATGAGCAGTTCTTC
TRBJ2-7 | TRBV4-3 | TRBD2 | NA | CASSQDREGYEQYF | TGCGCCAGCAGCCAAGACCGGGAGGGTTACGAGCAGTACTTC
TRBJ1-1 | TRBV11-1 | TRBD1 | NA | CASSYRGQRNTEAFF | TGTGCCAGCAGCTATCGGGGACAGAGGAACACTGAAGCTTTCTTT
TRBJ2-3 | TRBV14 | NA | NA | CASGTAHRSTQYF | TGTGCCAGCGGGACTGCCCACAGGAGTACGCAGTATTTT
TRBJ2-1 | TRBV5-1 | NA | NA | CASHDSSNNEQFF | TGCGCCAGCCACGACTCGAGCAACAATGAGCAGTTCTTC
TRBJ2-2 | TRBV4-2 | TRBD1 | NA | CASSLGDRDTGELFF | TGTGCCAGCAGCCTTGGGGACAGGGACACCGGGGAGCTGTTTTTT
TRBJ1-6 | TRBV2 | NA | NA | CASQLTDNSPLHF | TGTGCCAGCCAATTGACAGATAATTCACCCCTCCACTTT
TRBJ2-2 | TRBV15 | TRBD1 | NA | CATSRDRETGELFF | TGTGCCACCAGTAGGGACAGGGAGACCGGGGAGCTGTTTTTT
TRBJ2-1 | TRBV7-2 | NA | NA | CASSSPGGDNEQFF | TGTGCCAGCAGCTCCCCAGGAGGGGACAATGAGCAGTTCTTC
TRBJ1-1 | TRBV4-3 | NA | NA | CASRLRGHTEAFF | TGCGCCAGCAGACTAAGAGGGCACACTGAAGCTTTCTTT
TRBJ1-2 | TRBV5-8 | TRBD1 | NA | CASRQGASNRYTF | TGTGCCAGCAGACAGGGGGCCTCTAACCGCTACACCTTC
TRBJ2-7 | TRBV30 | TRBD2 | few | CAWSASASGGYEQYF | TGTGCCTGGAGTGCCTCGGCTAGCGGGGGATACGAGCAGTACTTC
TRBJ2-3 | TRBV11-1 | TRBD2 | NA | CASRSGTSGGASTDTQYF | TGTGCCAGCAGATCCGGGACTAGCGGGGGGGCTAGCACAGATACGCAGTATTTT
TRBJ1-1 | TRBV27 | TRBD1 | NA | CASSQTGPTEAFF | TGTGCCAGCAGTCAGACAGGGCCCACTGAAGCTTTCTTT
TRBJ1-4 | TRBV6-6 | TRBD1 | once | CASSPKGSGQGIKLFF | TGTGCCAGCAGCCCTAAGGGCAGTGGACAGGGGATCAAACTGTTTTTT
TRBJ2-5 | TRBV15 | NA | NA | CATTPRGGEGETQYF | TGTGCCACCACCCCCCGTGGGGGCGAGGGAGAGACCCAGTACTTC
TRBJ2-5 | TRBV7-9 | NA | once | CASSRSLYQETQYF | TGTGCCAGCAGTAGAAGCTTGTACCAAGAGACCCAGTACTTC
TRBJ2-7 | TRBV9 | NA | once | CASSVAGHRSNEQYF | TGTGCCAGCAGCGTAGCAGGTCACAGGTCTAACGAGCAGTACTTC
TRBJ2-6 | TRBV11-2 | NA | NA | CASSQRAGANVLTF | TGTGCCAGCAGCCAACGCGCTGGGGCCAACGTCCTGACTTTC
TRBJ2-2 | TRBV5-1 | TRBD1 | NA | CATAVDRGTNTGELFF | TGCGCCACCGCAGTGGACAGGGGAACGAACACCGGGGAGCTGTTTTTT
TRBJ2-3 | TRBV19 | NA | NA | CASRAPDTQYF | TGTGCCAGTAGGGCCCCAGATACGCAGTATTTT
TRBJ2-5 | TRBV7-9 | NA | NA | CASSFRETQYF | TGTGCCAGCAGCTTCAGGGAGACCCAGTACTTC
TRBJ2-2 | TRBV5-4 | TRBD2 | NA | CASSLAGIPTGELFF | TGTGCCAGCAGCCTAGCGGGGATTCCCACCGGGGAGCTGTTTTTT
TRBJ2-7 | TRBV4-2 | TRBD2 | NA | CASSQPGTRDEQYF | TGTGCCAGCAGCCAACCCGGGACTAGAGACGAGCAGTACTTC
TRBJ2-2 | TRBV5-4 | NA | NA | CASSSRQGPNTGELFF | TGTGCCAGCAGTTCGCGGCAGGGGCCGAACACCGGGGAGCTGTTTTTT
TRBJ1-1 | TRBV7-7 | NA | NA | CASTSLGPGTKAFF | TGTGCTAGCACTTCTCTGGGGCCAGGAACCAAAGCTTTCTTT
TRBJ2-1 | TRBV5-1 | TRBD2 | NA | CASSLGTSGVGEQFF | TGCGCCAGCAGCTTGGGGACTAGCGGGGTTGGTGAGCAGTTCTTC
TRBJ1-2 | TRBV27 | NA | NA | CASSFQRERKTGYTF | TGTGCCAGCAGTTTTCAACGGGAGCGAAAGACTGGCTACACCTTC
TRBJ1-3 | TRBV4-3 | NA | NA | CAIQGGANRVYTIYF | TGCGCCATTCAAGGGGGTGCAAACAGGGTTTACACCATATATTTT
TRBJ2-5 | TRBV7-8 | TRBD2 | NA | CASSFSYSGGKETQYF | TGTGCCAGCAGCTTTAGTTATAGCGGGGGGAAGGAGACCCAGTACTTC